The 29 T cell receptor beta chains below were found in one sample sequenced in a study of technical replicates of blood from several donors. Repertoires were generated with immunoSEQ multiplex PCR, while TCRdb's copy carries only in-frame clones and drops some. The sample shows roughly 68,000 clones, around nine tenths of them seen only once. The sample was PBMCs. All receptors come from a human donor in good health. Some clones in this sample may be carry-over from other donors' samples.

The chain recombines TRBV21-1 with TRBJ1-1. TRBV21-1 is listed as a pseudogene. CDR3 length: 16 amino acids. The CDR3 sequence: CASSTRPGETGTEAFF. CDR3 sequence (DNA): TGTGCCAGCAGCACTCGGCCGGGGGAAACGGGAACTGAAGCTTTCTTT.

The sample holds a few counts of this clone. The chain is built from TRBV7-2 and TRBJ2-7, with D maybe TRBD1 (6 bases). Looked up from germline, CDR1 is SGHTA and CDR2 is FQGNSA. V was cut by 4 bases and J by 1 base, with 11 bases left in between. CDR3 length: 14 residues. The CDR3 region is CASSSTGTSYEQYF. The CDR3 bases are TGTGCCAGCAGCTCAACAGGGACATCCTACGAGCAGTACTTC.

The CDR3 sequence is CASSRDRSYEQYF. The DNA of the CDR3 is TGTGCCAGCAGCCGGGACAGATCCTACGAGCAGTACTTC. The rearrangement joins TRBV6-1 to TRBJ2-7; 7 nucleotides align to TRBD1. The CDR3 loop spans 13 amino acids. Germline V gene sequence: CDR1 MNHNS, CDR2 SASEGT. Trimming cost V 6 bases and J 1 base; bases outside gene matches: 3.

This clone was seen more than once but under ten times. J is TRBJ2-1 and V is TRBV29-1, with a possible D match to TRBD2 (5 bases). Germline assignment: CDR1 SQVTM and CDR2 ANQGSEA. With 3 bases removed from V and 6 bases from J, the gap between germline ends came to 18 bases. The CDR3 totals 15 residues. The CDR3 DNA is TGCAGCGTTGAGAAGGGCCGGGGTAGCGCCAATGAGCAGTTCTTC. Encoded protein: CSVEKGRGSANEQFF.

V usage is TRBV30 and J usage is TRBJ2-1; TRBD2 matches 10 bases. This CDR3 is 17 amino acids long. The germline V gene encodes CDR1 GTSNPN and CDR2 SVGIG (reference sequence). The trim removed 3 bases at V and 1 base at J, leaving 9 bases unmatched. In DNA, the CDR3 is TGTGCCTGGAGCCCGGGACTAGCGATTTATTCCTACAATGAGCAGTTCTTC. It codes for CAWSPGLAIYSYNEQFF. The full variable domain, completed using reference TRBV30 and TRBJ2-1, is SQTIHQWPATLVQPVGSPLSLECTVEGTSNPNLYWYRQAAGRGLQLLFYSVGIGQISSEVPQNLSASRPQDRQFILSSKKLLLSDSGFYLCAWSPGLAIYSYNEQFFGPGTRLTVL.

This chain connects TRBV18 to TRBJ2-7; TRBD1 matches at 9 bases. Germline assignment: CDR1 KGHSH and CDR2 LQKENI. The length of the CDR3 is 15 residues. Unmatched junction bases numbered 8, after V lost 5 bases and J lost 3 bases. CDR3 bases: TGTGCCAGCTCAGAATCGACAGGGGGGAACTACGAGCAGTACTTC. Its protein is CASSESTGGNYEQYF.

The chain recombines TRBV7-9 with TRBJ2-7; D possibly corresponds to TRBD2 (7 bases). Germline-derived CDR1 and CDR2 are SEHNR and FQNEAQ (reference sequence). The CDR3 loop spans 14 amino acids. V lost 1 base to trimming and J lost 6 bases, with 13 bases between them. The DNA of the CDR3 is TGTGCCAGCAGCTTAGTGGGGGGGCCGGGCGAGCAGTACTTC. Residues: CASSLVGGPGEQYF.

V and J are TRBV18 and TRBJ2-7; 10 bases line up with TRBD1. The CDR3 is made up of 13 amino acids. Germline V lookup: CDR1 KGHSH, CDR2 LQKENI. J gave up 3 bases and V 4 bases, and 0 bases lay outside the gene matches. The CDR3 reads CASSRTGGYEQYF. CDR3 nucleotides: TGTGCCAGCTCACGGACAGGGGGCTACGAGCAGTACTTC.

V usage is TRBV13 and J usage is TRBJ1-3; 9 nucleotides match TRBD1. The CDR3 is made up of 16 amino acids. CDR1 is PRHDT and CDR2 is FYEKMQ in the germline V gene (reference sequence). The J segment lost 4 bases and the V segment lost 6 bases, leaving 10 bases of the junction unmatched. CDR3 bases: TGTGCCAGCAGGGATACCTACAGGGGGCGCGGAAACACCATATATTTT. Its translation is CASRDTYRGRGNTIYF.

The V call is TRBV9, the J call TRBJ1-6; no clear D. This CDR3 is built from 16 residues. Trimming removed 0 bases at V and 2 bases at J, with 9 bases between. Germline V gives CDR1 SGDLS, CDR2 YYNGEE. DNA of the CDR3: TGTGCCAGCAGCGTAGGCCAAAGCGCCTATAATTCACCCCTCCACTTT. It codes for CASSVGQSAYNSPLHF.

This clone has only one observation. This rearrangement joins TRBV4-2 to TRBJ1-4; 9 positions match TRBD1. This CDR3 region has 15 residues. Germline CDR1 LGHNA, CDR2 YNFKEQ. Losses at the gene ends were 2 bases for V and 8 bases for J; bases not matched to a gene: 6. The DNA for the CDR3 is TGTGCCAGCAGCCAACTGGGACAGGGAGTGGAAAAACTGTTTTTT. Residues: CASSQLGQGVEKLFF.

The genes are TRBV6-5 and TRBJ2-1; TRBD2 aligns across 10 bases. The V gene end was trimmed by 8 bases and the J gene end by 6 bases; junction bases not matched to a gene: 7. Germline V gene lookup returns CDR1 MNHEY and CDR2 SVGAGI. The CDR3 contains 14 residues. The CDR3 here is CASGPSGRANEQFF. CDR3 coding DNA: TGTGCCAGCGGACCAAGCGGGAGGGCCAATGAGCAGTTCTTC.

J is TRBJ2-3 and V is TRBV10-3, with 7 positions matching TRBD2. The CDR3 is 15 amino acids. The V gene end was trimmed by 1 base and the J gene end by 1 base; junction bases not matched to a gene: 2. Germline V gene sequence: CDR1 ENHRY, CDR2 SYGVKD. For the CDR3, the DNA is TGTGCCATCAGTGAGTTTCGGGGGGGCACAGATACGCAGTATTTT. This translates into CAISEFRGGTDTQYF.

The chain carries TRBV7-2 and TRBJ2-7; 10 bases line up with TRBD2. Germline CDR1 reads SGHTA; CDR2 reads FQGNSA. The CDR3 is 15 residues long. V was pared by 5 bases and J by 0 bases, with 4 bases of the junction left unmatched. The DNA of the CDR3 is TGTGCCAGCAGCGAGGCTAGCGGGAGCTCCTACGAGCAGTACTTC. Translation gives CASSEASGSSYEQYF.

The gene calls are TRBV7-6 and TRBJ1-2; tentatively, D is TRBD1 (5 bases). The germline gives CDR1 SGHVS, CDR2 FNYEAQ. Deletions cut 6 bases from V and 8 bases from J, with 22 bases between. The CDR3 is 15 residues long. The CDR3, as DNA: TGTGCCAGCAGGAATGCCCGAGGACATTCTGACGGCTACACCTTC. Translating gives CASRNARGHSDGYTF.

This clone was counted only a few times. The chain links TRBV27 to TRBJ1-5, with 7 bases lining up with TRBD1. This CDR3 region has 15 residues. Germline V gene lookup returns CDR1 MNHEY and CDR2 SMNVEV (reference sequence). V was pared by 4 bases and J by 5 bases, with 8 bases of the junction left unmatched. In DNA, the CDR3 is TGTGCCAGCAGTTACTCGGACAGGATAGATCAGCCCCAGCATTTT. This sequence encodes CASSYSDRIDQPQHF.

The chain joins TRBV27 to TRBJ1-4; the D is unclear. The germline V and J ends were trimmed by 4 bases and 3 bases, with 6 bases remaining between them. The CDR3 runs to 13 residues. CDR1 is MNHEY and CDR2 is SMNVEV in the germline V gene (reference sequence). CDR3 region: CASSYEANEKLFF. For the CDR3, the DNA is TGTGCCAGCAGTTACGAGGCTAATGAAAAACTGTTTTTT. The full variable domain, rest sourced from reference TRBV27 and TRBJ1-4, is EAQVTQNPRYLITVTGKKLTVTCSQNMNHEYMSWYRQDPGLGLRQIYYSMNVEVTDKGDVPEGYKVSRKEKRNFPLILESPSPNQTSLYFCASSYEANEKLFFGSGTQLSVL.

V is TRBV5-1 and J is TRBJ2-6; D not resolved. The CDR3 is 14 amino acids. Germline loops: CDR1 SGHRS, CDR2 YFSETQ. Trimming cost V 4 bases and J 0 bases, with 5 bases left between them. CDR3 loop: CASSDSSGANVLTF. The CDR3, as DNA: TGCGCCAGCAGCGATAGCTCTGGGGCCAACGTCCTGACTTTC.

The chain employs TRBV19 and TRBJ2-1; TRBD1 agrees at 11 bases. The junction had 8 bases not matched to a gene; V was cut back by 6 bases and J by 4 bases. The CDR3 has 16 amino acids. Germline CDR1 LNHDA, CDR2 SQIVND (reference sequence). The CDR3 region is CASSLFWDRGYNEQFF. DNA for the CDR3: TGTGCCAGTAGCCTATTCTGGGACAGGGGGTACAATGAGCAGTTCTTC.

The chain has TRBV4-1 and TRBJ2-2, with 13 bases identical to TRBD2. This CDR3 comprises 19 residues. V lost 1 base, J lost 2 bases, and 7 bases stayed unmatched. The germline V gene has CDR1 MGHRA and CDR2 YSYEKL. The CDR3 DNA is TGCGCCAGCAGCCAAGTGTTAGCGGGACTAGCGGGAAACACCGGGGAGCTGTTTTTT. It codes for CASSQVLAGLAGNTGELFF.

J is TRBJ2-2 and V is TRBV5-1, with no clear D. The V and J ends lost 3 bases and 4 bases respectively, with 4 bases between them. CDR1 SGHRS and CDR2 YFSETQ come from the germline V gene. The CDR3 consists of 12 residues. CDR3 protein: CASSSFTGELFF. The CDR3 DNA sequence: TGCGCCAGCAGCTCCTTCACCGGGGAGCTGTTTTTT.

CDR3 sequence reads: CASSLLAEETQYF. The CDR3 nucleotides are TGTGCCAGCAGTTTACTAGCGGAAGAGACCCAGTACTTC. The chain is built from TRBV6-1 and TRBJ2-5; 8 bases fit TRBD2. This CDR3 comprises 13 residues. Germline V gives CDR1 MNHNS, CDR2 SASEGT. The V gene end was trimmed by 5 bases and the J gene end by 3 bases; junction bases not matched to a gene: 2.

This clone has just one count. V gene TRBV5-1 combines with J gene TRBJ2-7, with D possibly TRBD2 on 6 matching bases. The CDR3 runs to 15 residues. Germline V CDR1 and CDR2: SGHRS, YFSETQ. The V end was cut by 0 bases, the J end by 6 bases, with 16 bases between. The CDR3 spells CASSLGGDRRGEQYF. DNA for the CDR3: TGCGCCAGCAGCTTGGGGGGGGACCGGAGGGGCGAGCAGTACTTC.

The rearrangement links TRBV29-1 to TRBJ1-3; D is unresolved. V lost 7 bases and J 0 bases, leaving 10 bases between the germline ends. The CDR3 has 13 amino acids. Germline values: CDR1 SQVTM, CDR2 ANQGSEA. The CDR3: CSGLHNSGNTIYF. CDR3 coding DNA: TGCAGCGGGCTGCACAACTCTGGAAACACCATATATTTT.

This chain connects TRBV7-2 to TRBJ1-6; unclear D gene. V gave up 5 bases and J gave up 10 bases, with 15 bases separating them. Germline V CDR1 and CDR2: SGHTA, FQGNSA. CDR3 length: 14 residues. The CDR3 nucleotides read TGTGCCAGCAGCCTCCACGGGAAGGGCTCACCCCTCCACTTT. Encoded protein: CASSLHGKGSPLHF.

This rearrangement joins TRBV7-2 to TRBJ2-7; TRBD1 might be the D (6 bases). The germline V gene encodes CDR1 SGHTA and CDR2 FQGNSA. This CDR3 contains 16 residues. The ends were cut back, 5 bases at V and 0 bases at J, with 17 bases in the middle. In DNA, the CDR3 is TGTGCCAGCAGCGCGCAGGGGATCCTCCCCTCCTACGAGCAGTACTTC. Its translation: CASSAQGILPSYEQYF.

The rearrangement uses TRBV4-1 and TRBJ2-7; D gene uncertain. Germline V gene lookup returns CDR1 MGHRA and CDR2 YSYEKL. Deletions cut 0 bases from V and 4 bases from J, with 13 bases between. The CDR3 is 15 amino acids. The CDR3 region has the DNA TGCGCCAGCAGCCAAGATATAAGTGGAGTTTACGAGCAGTACTTC. Translating gives CASSQDISGVYEQYF.

The V and J genes are TRBV20-1 and TRBJ2-5; D is uncertain. The germline V gene encodes CDR1 DFQATT and CDR2 SNEGSKA (reference sequence). V was shortened by 3 bases and J by 4 bases, with 6 bases between the two germline ends. This CDR3 has 11 residues. The CDR3 nucleotides are TGCAGTGCTAGTGTCGGAGAGACCCAGTACTTC. It is translated as CSASVGETQYF.

The rearrangement links TRBV11-3 to TRBJ1-3, with 9 bases identical to TRBD1. The germline V gene encodes CDR1 SGHNT and CDR2 YENEEA. CDR3 size: 15 residues. V gave up 5 bases and J gave up 1 base; unmatched junction bases: 3. This CDR3 is CASSHGQGSGNTIYF. The CDR3 bases are TGTGCCAGCAGCCACGGACAGGGGTCTGGAAACACCATATATTTT.